These 8 T cell receptor beta chains came from one sample sequenced in a study of control samples from healthy donors and cancer patients. Only in-frame clones appear in the TCRdb table, and some are missing; sequencing was by immunoSEQ multiplex PCR. The profile shows around 230,000 clones, roughly 94% of them singletons. The material sequenced was blood. Every receptor here comes from a man between 50 and 59 years old in good health.

The V gene is TRBV24-1, the J gene TRBJ1-6, with unresolved D. The CDR3 totals 13 residues. Germline V gives CDR1 KGHDR, CDR2 SFDVKD. Trimming left V 3 bases short and J 14 bases short, with 13 bases between. The CDR3 protein is CATSDPPDQTLHF. In nucleotides, the CDR3 is TGTGCCACCAGTGATCCACCCGACCAAACCCTCCACTTT.

The chain has TRBV29-1 and TRBJ2-2; D is uncertain. The germline CDR1 and CDR2 sequences are SQVTM and ANQGSEA. This CDR3 is built from 13 residues. V was shortened by 1 base and J by 2 bases, with 5 bases between the two germline ends. The CDR3 DNA reads as TGCAGCGTTGAAGGGGGAAACACCGGGGAGCTGTTTTTT. Residues: CSVEGGNTGELFF.

The rearrangement joins TRBV2 to TRBJ1-4; D not certain. The CDR3 has 14 residues. V was shortened by 7 bases and J by 1 base, with 10 bases between the two germline ends. The germline V gene has CDR1 SNHLY and CDR2 FYNNEI. In nucleotides, the CDR3 is TGTGCCAGCACCGCCCTGGGAACTAATGAAAAACTGTTTTTT. Translating it yields CASTALGTNEKLFF.

Of note for this clone: Compared with germline, one end of the junction differs, possibly owing to a read error. The chain uses TRBV28 and TRBJ2-5; no clear D. Germline CDR1 is MDHEN and CDR2 is SYDVKM. The length of the CDR3 is 14 residues. DNA of the CDR3: TGTGCCAGCAGTTTAAATGGAGCAAGAGAGGCCCAGTACTTC. This translates into CASSLNGAREAQYF.

The chain has TRBV27 and TRBJ2-7, with D perhaps assigned TRBD1 or TRBD2 (5 bases each). Germline loops: CDR1 MNHEY, CDR2 SMNVEV (reference sequence). V lost 6 bases, J lost 4 bases, and 16 bases lay in between. The CDR3 consists of 14 residues. CDR3 sequence (DNA): TGTGCCAGCAGCTTCAGGGACGGGGCTTACGAGCAGTACGTC. Translating it yields CASSFRDGAYEQYV.

Details on this clone: Other nucleotide sequences in the sample specify the same CDR3. The chain recombines TRBV11-2 with TRBJ2-3; D gene ambiguous. Germline V CDR1 and CDR2: SGHAT, FQNNGV. Trimming cost V 0 bases and J 3 bases, with 4 bases left between them. There are 13 residues in the CDR3. The CDR3 reads CASSLEVTDTQYF. In DNA form, the CDR3 reads TGTGCCAGCAGCTTAGAGGTGACAGATACGCAGTATTTT. The full variable domain, in which reference TRBV11-2 and TRBJ2-3 provide the parts outside the CDR3, is EAGVAQSPRYKIIEKRQSVAFWCNPISGHATLYWYQQILGQGPKLLIQFQNNGVVDDSQLPKDRFSAERLKGVDSTLKIQPAKLEDSAVYLCASSLEVTDTQYFGPGTRLTVL.

CDR3 sequence: CASSPLQPAGTQYF. The CDR3 nucleotides are TGTGCCAGTAGTCCCCTACAGCCGGCCGGGACCCAGTACTTC. The genes are TRBV19 and TRBJ2-5; D call uncertain. Germline V gene lookup returns CDR1 LNHDA and CDR2 SQIVND (reference sequence). The V end was cut by 5 bases, the J end by 7 bases, with 17 bases between. The CDR3 consists of 14 residues.

The chain links TRBV9 to TRBJ2-3; 8 positions agree with TRBD2. J was trimmed by 4 bases and V by 4 bases; bases with no gene match: 5. The CDR3 runs to 14 residues. CDR1 is SGDLS, CDR2 YYNGEE, per germline. CDR3 loop: CASSPGGGPDTQYF. Here the CDR3 DNA reads TGTGCCAGCAGCCCCGGGGGGGGTCCAGATACGCAGTATTTT.